The source of this T cell receptor (beta chain) is a study of spatial heterogeneity in lung cancer. TCRdb independently ran MiXCR on the 5' RACE reads; one entry per CDR3 protein. The data contain about 82,000 distinct CDR3 sequences, 10% to 15% of them singletons. The trim removed 8 bases at V and 3 bases at J, leaving 7 bases unmatched. Germline CDR1 is SQVTM and CDR2 is ANQGSEA. The CDR3 is made up of 13 amino acids. Time point denoted: sample taken at primary tumor resection. Researchers sequenced whole RNA taken from tumor, nontumor lung or frozen PBMC without sorting. The sample here was PBMCs, taken at surgery. This receptor was taken from a male donor with early-stage non-small cell lung cancer. The chain has TRBV29-1 and TRBJ2-1; 7 bases line up with TRBD1. The CDR3 spells CSIGRQGYNEQFF. DNA for the CDR3: TGCAGCATTGGACGACAGGGCTACAATGAGCAGTTCTTC.